This TCR beta chain is drawn from a study of shared clonotypes between healthy human individuals. Regarding the study as a whole: Among the subsets, naive ones generally showed larger estimated richness than memory ones. Among a few donors, 4.5% to 5.5% of naive CD4 clonotypes were found in common.

The CDR3 runs 14 residues. Across several immunoSEQ plates, the genomic DNA of each subset was split evenly. Sequencing used immunoSEQ multiplex PCR; TCRdb keeps in-frame clones, though not all of them. The profile shows 2,500,000 or so clones, under 95% of them singletons. With regard to this clone: Its matching antigen is unknown.

Sequencing was carried out using naive CD4+ T cells from PBMCs. Subset here: CD45RA+ positively selected. The chain uses TRBV21-1 and TRBJ2-7; the table's D call of TRBD2 was not tested on the DNA. TRBV21-1 is listed as a pseudogene. This clonotype was sampled from a man between 18 and 29 years old in good health. Some clones in this sample may be carry-over from other donors' samples. CDR3 sequence reads: CASSSGSLGYEQYF. The DNA of the CDR3 is TGTGCCAGCAGTAGCGGGAGTCTGGGCTACGAGCAGTACTTC.